This T cell receptor beta chain stems from a study of CD8+CD57+ T cells in acquired aplastic anemia. General observations from the study: The same twenty-nine CD8+ CDR3 sequences occurred in patients and in controls.

Of note for this clonotype: Its antigen is still unknown.

For CDR3 and TCR beta VDJ profiling, genomic DNA was the template used. From the reads, TCRdb called clonotypes with MiXCR, one entry per CDR3 protein. Of about 180,000 distinct CDR3 sequences in the sample, 48% are singletons; the top ten hold about 1.8%. Sequencing involved patients with CD8+CD57+ cell expansion previously shown by flow cytometry. Sequencing was performed on sorted CD4+, CD8+, or CD8+CD57+ T cells (not recorded which) from PBMCs. This TCR was recovered from a human donor with aplastic anemia.

For the CDR3, the DNA is TGTGCCAGCAGGGGTAGCGGGAGTGGAGAGACCCAGTACTTC. Protein sequence: CASRGSGSGETQYF. The rearrangement links TRBV2 to TRBJ2-5, with 9 bases matching TRBD2. V dropped 6 bases and J dropped 4; count of bases not matched to a gene: 6. Germline CDR1 and CDR2: SNHLY and FYNNEI. This CDR3 has 14 residues.